A single T cell receptor beta chain is shown here with its context. This specimen belongs to a study of blood T cell repertoires in COVID-19. Whole-study context: The United States, Italy and Spain provided the acute and convalescent COVID-19 samples. Sample material is recorded as cDNA or gDNA derived from T cells, B-cell-depleted T cells, or PBMCs.

Losses at the gene ends were 0 bases for V and 7 bases for J; bases not matched to a gene: 8. There are 17 residues in the CDR3. Germline CDR1 is LGHDT and CDR2 is YNNKEL (reference sequence). Authors' data handling: Amplified reference gene primers provided the basis for estimating nucleated cell counts. Profiled with immunoSEQ multiplex PCR; TCRdb holds only in-frame clones, not every one. D and trimming come from the DNA, and the V and J calls and clone size come from that table. This sample has around 200,000 clones; approximately 82% occur once, and the top ten carry under 3%. The J gene is TRBJ2-1, the V gene TRBV3-1 (or the pseudogene TRBV3-2); 11 bases agree with TRBD1. The sequenced sample was peripheral blood. This TCR came from a man aged 50 to 59 with active or convalescent COVID-19. CDR3 nucleotide sequence: TGTGCCAGCAGCCAAGATCTTGGGGGGACAGGGGGGAATGAGCAGTTCTTC. Translating it yields CASSQDLGGTGGNEQFF.